This TCR beta chain derives from a study of blood T cell repertoires in COVID-19. Study-wide context: Material from acute and convalescent COVID-19 was sourced from the United States, Italy and Spain.

Sequenced by immunoSEQ multiplex PCR; TCRdb stores in-frame clones only, minus some. The sample has over 250,000 clones, more than 70% seen once. This clone has just one count. The junction had 4 bases not matched to a gene; V was cut back by 6 bases and J by 0 bases. Per the germline V gene, CDR1 is ENHRY and CDR2 is SYGVKD. The CDR3 is made up of 15 amino acids. This chain uses TRBV10-3 with TRBJ2-2; 7 bases line up with TRBD1. The clonotype comes from a woman aged 40 to 50 who had recovered from COVID-19. Sequencing used peripheral blood. The CDR3 nucleotides read TGTGCCATCAGGTCAGGGGGATCGAACACCGGGGAGCTGTTTTTT. It is translated as CAIRSGGSNTGELFF.